This T cell receptor beta chain was found in a study of post-analysis software for immune sequencing data. Study at large: The cohort encompassed relapsing-remitting, secondary progressive and progressive-relapsing multiple sclerosis disease courses.

cDNA libraries for TCR beta contained unique molecular identifiers. The authors obtained 400,000 to 600,000 cDNA molecules from roughly 1 to 10 million T cells. TCRdb reanalysed the PCR reads using MiXCR and keeps one entry per CDR3 protein. The sample includes approximately 440,000 distinct CDR3 sequences, under 55% of them seen just once. Comment on this clonotype: The antigen is unknown.

CDR3 length: 14 residues. Germline assignment: CDR1 SGHDT and CDR2 YYEEEE. Study-wide results and limits: F measure grouped same-batch samples tightly together. In patients, five or six TRBV segments were more frequent than in controls, with TRBV5-6, TRBV5-1 and TRBV20-1 among them. Normalized Chao1 diversity in multiple sclerosis patients fell significantly below that of controls.

The chain is built from TRBV5-6 and TRBJ2-4, with D hard to call. The J call may not be correct, given that the DNA end is closer to TRBJ2-7. The TCR was taken from a girl aged 10-17 years with multiple sclerosis. The material sequenced was blood. Here the CDR3 DNA reads TGTGCCAGCAGCTTGGTCGGTATAAGGTCCGAGCAGTACTTC. Amino acid sequence: CASSLVGIRSEQYF.